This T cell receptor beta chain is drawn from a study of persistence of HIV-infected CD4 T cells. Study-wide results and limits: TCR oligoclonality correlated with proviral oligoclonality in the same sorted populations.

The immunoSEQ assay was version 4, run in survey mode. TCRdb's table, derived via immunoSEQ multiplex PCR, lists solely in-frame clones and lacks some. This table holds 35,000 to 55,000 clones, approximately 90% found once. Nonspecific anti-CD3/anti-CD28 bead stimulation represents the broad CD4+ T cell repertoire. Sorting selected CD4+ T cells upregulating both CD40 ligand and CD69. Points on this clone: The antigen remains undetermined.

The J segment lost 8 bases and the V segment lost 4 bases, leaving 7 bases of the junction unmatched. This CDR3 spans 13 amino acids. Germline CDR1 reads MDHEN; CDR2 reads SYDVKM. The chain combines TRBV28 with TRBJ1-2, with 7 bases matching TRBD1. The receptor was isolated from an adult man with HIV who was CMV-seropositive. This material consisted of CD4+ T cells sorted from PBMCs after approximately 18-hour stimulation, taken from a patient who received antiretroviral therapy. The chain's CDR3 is CASSSSGTVGYTF. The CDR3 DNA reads TGTGCCAGCAGTTCATCCGGGACAGTGGGCTACACCTTC.